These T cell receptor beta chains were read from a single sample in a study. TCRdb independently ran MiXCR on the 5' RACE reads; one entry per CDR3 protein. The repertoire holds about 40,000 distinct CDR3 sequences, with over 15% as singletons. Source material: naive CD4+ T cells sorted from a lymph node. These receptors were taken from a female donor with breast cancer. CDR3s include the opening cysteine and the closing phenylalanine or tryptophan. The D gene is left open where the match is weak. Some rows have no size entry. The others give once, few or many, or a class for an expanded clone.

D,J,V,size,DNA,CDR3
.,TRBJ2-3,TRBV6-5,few,TGTGCCAGCAGTTACTACCTATCAGATACGCAGTATTTT,CASSYYLSDTQYF
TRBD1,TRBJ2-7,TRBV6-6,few,TGTGCCAGCAGCCCAGACCGGGACAGCTACTACGAGCAGTACTTC,CASSPDRDSYYEQYF
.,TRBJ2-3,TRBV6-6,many,TGTGCCAGCTCGCCGGGGGATACGCAGTATTTT,CASSPGDTQYF
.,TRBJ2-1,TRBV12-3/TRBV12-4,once,TGTGCCAGCAGTTTTTACAATGAGCAGTTCTTC,CASSFYNEQFF
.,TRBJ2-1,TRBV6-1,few,TGTGTCAGCAGTGAACTTACGGCGGGCCACAATGAGCAGTTCTTC,CVSSELTAGHNEQFF
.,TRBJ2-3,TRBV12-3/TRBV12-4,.,TGTGCCAGCAGTCTGACTAGTCCAGATACGCAGTATTTT,CASSLTSPDTQYF
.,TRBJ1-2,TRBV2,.,TGTGCCAGCAGCGCCCCGACAGATCACTATGGCTACACCTTC,CASSAPTDHYGYTF
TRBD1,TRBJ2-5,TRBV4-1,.,TGCGCCAGCAGCCCCTACCTTTTCGGGACAGGGGGGGAGACCCAGTACTTC,CASSPYLFGTGGETQYF
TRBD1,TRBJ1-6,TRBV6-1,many,TGTGCCAGCAGCGACAGGGACGATAATTCACCCCTCCACTTT,CASSDRDDNSPLHF
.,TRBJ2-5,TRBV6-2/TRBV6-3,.,TGTGCCAGCAGCAACTCCAAGGAGACCCAGTCCTTC,CASSNSKETQSF
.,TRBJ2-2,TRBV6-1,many,TGTGCCAGCAGCGAGGACAGGAACACCGGGGAGCTGTTTTTT,CASSEDRNTGELFF
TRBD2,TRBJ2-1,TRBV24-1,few,TGTGCCACCAGTGATTGGGTAGCGGGAGGTCCGGGTGAGCAGTTCTTC,CATSDWVAGGPGEQFF
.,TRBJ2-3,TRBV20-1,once,TGCAGTGCCCTAACACTCACAGATACGCAGTATTTT,CSALTLTDTQYF
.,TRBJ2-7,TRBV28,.,TGTGCCAGCAGTGTTCCCTACGAGCAGTACTTC,CASSVPYEQYF
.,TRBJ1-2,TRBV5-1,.,TGCGCCAGCAGCTTGGGGCCGGCAGGACCCTATGGCTACACCTTC,CASSLGPAGPYGYTF
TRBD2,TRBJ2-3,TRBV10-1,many,TGCGCCAGCAGCCTAGCGGGAATAACAGATACGCAGTATTTT,CASSLAGITDTQYF
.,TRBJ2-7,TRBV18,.,TGTGCCAGCCAACGGGACCAGGCCTACGAGCAGTACTTC,CASQRDQAYEQYF
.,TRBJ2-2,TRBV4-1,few,TGCGCCAGCAGCCAAGTCAACCCCGGGGAGCTGTTTTTT,CASSQVNPGELFF
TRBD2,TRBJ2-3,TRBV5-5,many,TGTGCCAGCAGCTTGGACCTAGCGGGACGACAACTCACAGATACGCAGTATTTT,CASSLDLAGRQLTDTQYF
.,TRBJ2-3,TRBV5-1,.,TGCGCCAGCAGCCCCTTGGGAGGGGGGGCAGATACGCAGTATTTT,CASSPLGGGADTQYF
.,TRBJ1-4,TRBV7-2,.,TGTGCCAGCAGCGGATACATAGATGAAAAACTGCTTTTT,CASSGYIDEKLLF
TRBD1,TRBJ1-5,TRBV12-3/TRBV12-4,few,TGTGCCAGCAGCAAGCCCCCGGGACAGGGGGCCTATCAGCCCCAGCATTTT,CASSKPPGQGAYQPQHF
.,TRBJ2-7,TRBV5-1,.,TGCGCCAGCAGCTTAGGTATGGCCCCAGGCTACGAGCAGTACTTC,CASSLGMAPGYEQYF
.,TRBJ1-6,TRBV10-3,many,TGTGCCATCAGTGAGGTTACAGGTCCCCTCCACTTT,CAISEVTGPLHF
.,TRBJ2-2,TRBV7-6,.,TGTGCCAGCAGCTTAGTCGGGCGAGGCACCGGGGAGCTGTTTTTT,CASSLVGRGTGELFF
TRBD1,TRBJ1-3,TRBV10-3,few,TGTGCCATCTCCCCGGGACAGTACTCTGGAAACACCATATATTTT,CAISPGQYSGNTIYF
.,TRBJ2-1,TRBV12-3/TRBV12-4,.,TGTGCCAGTCTCAAAGGGGGATCCTACAATGAGCAGTTCTTC,CASLKGGSYNEQFF
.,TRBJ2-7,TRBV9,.,TGTGCCAGCACCCAAACTGGGGGCTCCTACGAGCAGAACTTC,CASTQTGGSYEQNF
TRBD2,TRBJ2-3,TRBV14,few,TGTGCCAGCAGCCAAGAACTAGCGGCTACAGATACGCAGTATTTT,CASSQELAATDTQYF
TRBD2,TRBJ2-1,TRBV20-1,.,TGCGGTGCTAGCGGTGGACTAGCTGGATCGGTGGAGCAGTTCTTC,CGASGGLAGSVEQFF
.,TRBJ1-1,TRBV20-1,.,TGCCAGGGACATACGAACACTGAAGCTTTCTTT,CQGHTNTEAFF
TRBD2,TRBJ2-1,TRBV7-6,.,TGTGCCAGCAGCATCCCCCGCGGGAGGGGCGTAGGCAATGAGCAGTTCTTC,CASSIPRGRGVGNEQFF
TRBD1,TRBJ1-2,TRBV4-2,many,TGTGCCAGCAGCCTGAGCAGGGGGCAAGGCTATGGCTACACCTTC,CASSLSRGQGYGYTF
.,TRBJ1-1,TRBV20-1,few,TGCAGTGTGGACCGAATCAACCGACAGGCGAACACTGAAGCTTTCTTT,CSVDRINRQANTEAFF
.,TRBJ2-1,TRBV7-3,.,TGTGCCAGCAGCCCGAATGAGGGGGGGGAATACAATGAGCAGTTCTTC,CASSPNEGGEYNEQFF
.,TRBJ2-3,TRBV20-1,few,TGCAGTGCTTCCCCGACCTACGAAAGTACGCAGTATTTT,CSASPTYESTQYF
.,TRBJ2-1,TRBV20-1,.,TGCAGTGCTAGCGGGAGCAGGAGCTCCTACAATGAGCAGTTCTTC,CSASGSRSSYNEQFF
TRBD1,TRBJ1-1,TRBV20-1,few,TGCAGTGCCCCGGGACAGGTTACCCCGAGGGCTTTCTTT,CSAPGQVTPRAFF
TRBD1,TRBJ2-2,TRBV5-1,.,TGCGCCAGCAGCTTGGGACAGGGGAAGTCCGGGGAGCTGCTTTTT,CASSLGQGKSGELLF
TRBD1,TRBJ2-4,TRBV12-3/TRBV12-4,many,TGTGCCAGCAGTCTCAGGGGGAGAAACATTCAGTACTTC,CASSLRGRNIQYF
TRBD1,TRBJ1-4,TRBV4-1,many,TGCGCCAGCAGCCAAGATCTAGGGGTGGACAGGCAAAAACTGTTTTTT,CASSQDLGVDRQKLFF